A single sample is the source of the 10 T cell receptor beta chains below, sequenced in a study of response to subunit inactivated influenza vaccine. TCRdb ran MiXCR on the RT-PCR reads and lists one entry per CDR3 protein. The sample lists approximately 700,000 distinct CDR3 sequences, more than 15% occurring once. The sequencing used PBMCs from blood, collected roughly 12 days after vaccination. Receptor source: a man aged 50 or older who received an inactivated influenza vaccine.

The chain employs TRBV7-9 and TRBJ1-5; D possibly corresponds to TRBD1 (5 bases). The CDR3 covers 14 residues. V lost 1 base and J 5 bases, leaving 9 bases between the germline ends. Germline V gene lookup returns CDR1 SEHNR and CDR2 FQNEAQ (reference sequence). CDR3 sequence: CASSLEGRDQPQHF. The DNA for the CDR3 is TGTGCCAGCAGCTTAGAAGGCAGGGATCAGCCCCAGCATTTT.

The CDR3 DNA reads TGCAGCGTTGAAGTAGGACTAGCGGGAGGAGTTCAGTTCTTC. Translating it yields CSVEVGLAGGVQFF. The chain joins TRBV29-1 to TRBJ2-1, with 14 bases identical to TRBD2. The CDR3 has 14 amino acids. Per germline, CDR1 SQVTM and CDR2 ANQGSEA. The V segment lost 1 base and the J segment 13 bases; nucleotides outside the gene matches: 6.

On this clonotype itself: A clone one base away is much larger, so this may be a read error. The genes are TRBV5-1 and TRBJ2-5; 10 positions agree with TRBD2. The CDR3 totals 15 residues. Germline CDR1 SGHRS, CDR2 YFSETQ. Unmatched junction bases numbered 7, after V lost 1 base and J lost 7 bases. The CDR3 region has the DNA TGCGCCAGCAGCTTGAGGACTAGCGGTTCTTCGACCCAGTACTTC. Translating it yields CASSLRTSGSSTQYF.

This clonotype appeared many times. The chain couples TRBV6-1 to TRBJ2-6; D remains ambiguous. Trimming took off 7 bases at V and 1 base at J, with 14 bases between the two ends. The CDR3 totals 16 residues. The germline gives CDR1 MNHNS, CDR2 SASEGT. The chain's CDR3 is CASTPRVLSGANVLTF. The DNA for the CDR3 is TGTGCCAGCACCCCAAGGGTCTTATCTGGGGCCAACGTCCTGACTTTC.

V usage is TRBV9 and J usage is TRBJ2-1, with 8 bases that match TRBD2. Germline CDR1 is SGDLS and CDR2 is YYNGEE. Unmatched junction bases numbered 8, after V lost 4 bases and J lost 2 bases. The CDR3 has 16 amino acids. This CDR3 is CASSPSHGRAYNEQFF. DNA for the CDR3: TGTGCCAGCAGCCCTTCTCACGGGAGGGCCTACAATGAGCAGTTCTTC.

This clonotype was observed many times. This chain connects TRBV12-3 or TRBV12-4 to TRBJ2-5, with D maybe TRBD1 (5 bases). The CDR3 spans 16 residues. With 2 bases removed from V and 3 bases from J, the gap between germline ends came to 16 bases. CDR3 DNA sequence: TGTGCCAGCAGTTTAAGTCTGGGGCAGGGTGAAGAGACCCAGTACTTC. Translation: CASSLSLGQGEETQYF.

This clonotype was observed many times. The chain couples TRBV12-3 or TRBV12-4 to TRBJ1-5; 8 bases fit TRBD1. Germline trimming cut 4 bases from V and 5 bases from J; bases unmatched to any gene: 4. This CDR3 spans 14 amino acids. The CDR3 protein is CASSWDRTDQPQHF. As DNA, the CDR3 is TGTGCCAGCAGTTGGGACAGGACCGATCAGCCCCAGCATTTT.

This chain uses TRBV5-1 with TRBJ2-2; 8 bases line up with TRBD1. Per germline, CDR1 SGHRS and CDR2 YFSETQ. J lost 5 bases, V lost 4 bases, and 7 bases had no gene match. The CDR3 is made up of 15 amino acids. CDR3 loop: CASSTGQGWTGELFF. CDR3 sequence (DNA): TGCGCCAGCAGCACCGGACAGGGATGGACCGGGGAGCTGTTTTTT.

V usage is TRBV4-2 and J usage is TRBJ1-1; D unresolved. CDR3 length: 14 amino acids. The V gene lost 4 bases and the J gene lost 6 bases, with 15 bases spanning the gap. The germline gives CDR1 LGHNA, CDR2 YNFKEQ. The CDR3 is CASSPTTEGAEAFF. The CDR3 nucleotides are TGTGCCAGCAGCCCAACTACAGAGGGAGCTGAAGCTTTCTTT.

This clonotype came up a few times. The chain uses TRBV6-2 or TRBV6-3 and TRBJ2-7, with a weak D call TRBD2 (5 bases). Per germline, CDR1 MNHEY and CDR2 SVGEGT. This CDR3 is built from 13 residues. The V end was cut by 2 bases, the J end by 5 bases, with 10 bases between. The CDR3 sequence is CASSYLAGHEQYF. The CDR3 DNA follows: TGTGCCAGCAGTTACCTCGCGGGTCACGAGCAGTACTTC.